The sequence of this T cell receptor beta chain was determined in a study of CD8 T cells in ankylosing spondylitis. The sample holds many counts of this clonotype. Its antigen is unknown. The CDR3 extends over 12 amino acids. V lost 6 bases and J 4 bases, leaving 8 bases between the germline ends. General study findings and limits: A TCR beta motif of under ten highly homologous variants appeared characteristic of ankylosing spondylitis blood. Prior work had noted some motif variants in reactive arthritis blood and synovial fluid. Matched ankylosing spondylitis synovial fluid reportedly showed significant enrichment of disease-linked clones. In peripheral blood, disease-linked CD8+ clones occurred at relatively low frequencies.

By quantitative 5'-RACE with molecular barcodes, the TCR beta libraries were made. Using its own MiXCR run on the 5' RACE reads, TCRdb lists one record per CDR3 protein. The sample lists 450,000 to 550,000 distinct CDR3 sequences; under 5.5% were seen once. Source material: blood, either unsorted or a sorted T cell fraction (not recorded which). The TCR sequence derives from a male donor with ankylosing spondylitis. The chain couples TRBV12-3 or TRBV12-4 to TRBJ2-3; D is ambiguous. The CDR3 DNA reads TGTGCCAGCAGACCGGACGCAGATACGCAGTATTTT. Protein: CASRPDADTQYF.